This entry features one T cell receptor (beta chain) sequence. Its antigen is unknown. The sample carries other DNA sequences with the same CDR3. CDR1 is SNHLY, CDR2 FYNNEI, per germline. This CDR3 spans 11 amino acids. The V end lost 5 bases, the J end lost 3 bases, and 3 bases lay between the germline ends. This specimen comes from a study of tumor-infiltrating lymphocytes in localized non-small cell lung cancer. General study points: Immunotypes IM1 and IM2 had similar TCR-derived T-cell fractions.

Data came from immunoSEQ multiplex PCR; TCRdb stores just in-frame clones and leaves some out. The sample contains more than 10,000 clones, 70% to 90% of which appear only once. Sample: uninvolved lung tissue not adjacent to the tumor. The receptor's source is a human donor with non-small cell lung cancer. The chain combines TRBV2 with TRBJ2-3; D not resolved. Here the CDR3 reads CASSLTDTQYF. CDR3 nucleotide sequence: TGTGCCAGCAGTCTAACAGATACGCAGTATTTT.